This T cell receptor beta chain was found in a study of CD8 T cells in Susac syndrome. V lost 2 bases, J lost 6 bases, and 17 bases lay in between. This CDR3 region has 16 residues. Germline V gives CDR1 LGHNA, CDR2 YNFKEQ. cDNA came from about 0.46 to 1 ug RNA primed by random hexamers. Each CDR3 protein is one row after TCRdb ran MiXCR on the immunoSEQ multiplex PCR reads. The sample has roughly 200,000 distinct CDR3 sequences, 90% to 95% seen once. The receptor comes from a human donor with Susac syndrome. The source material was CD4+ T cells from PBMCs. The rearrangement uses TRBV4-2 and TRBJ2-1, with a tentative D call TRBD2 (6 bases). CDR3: CASSQPSGLLTNEQFF. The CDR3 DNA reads TGTGCCAGCAGCCAACCCTCGGGACTCCTCACCAATGAGCAGTTCTTC.